This TCR beta chain emerged from a study of T cell responses to AZD1222 COVID-19 vaccine. This clone was recorded only once. The antigen is unknown. Study-level results: The number of AZD1222 recipients seropositive at baseline was only five or six. White British people made up most donors, females outnumbered males, and clonal diversity was possibly underestimated.

Germline assignment: CDR1 LGHDT and CDR2 YNNKEL (reference sequence). The CDR3 runs to 20 residues. V lost 0 bases to trimming and J lost 3 bases, with 24 bases between them. TCRdb's table, derived via immunoSEQ multiplex PCR, lists solely in-frame clones and lacks some. The sample carries tens of thousands of clones, roughly 81% recorded once. Here the sequenced sample was peripheral blood, taken on day 0 of AZD1222 vaccination. V usage is TRBV3-1 (or the pseudogene TRBV3-2) and J usage is TRBJ2-1; perhaps D is TRBD1 or TRBD2 (5 bases each). The TCR originated in an adult in good health. CDR3 in amino acids: CASSQEPPGAPLSYYNEQFF. The CDR3 nucleotides are TGTGCCAGCAGCCAAGAACCCCCCGGGGCCCCCCTATCTTACTACAATGAGCAGTTCTTC.